Each of the 20 T cell receptor beta chains below was sequenced from the same sample in a study of tumor-infiltrating lymphocytes in primary liver carcinoma (TCRdb year 2017). Blood RNA was extracted from unsorted whole blood with TRIzol reagent; germline DNA came from the DNeasy Blood & Tissue kit. Sequencing relied on an Illumina HiSeq 2500. Using a constant-region primer and ProtoScript II reverse transcriptase, TCRbeta-specific cDNA was reverse-transcribed from approximately 500 ng total RNA. TCRbeta libraries were built with three nested multiplex PCR rounds, a slightly modified ARM-PCR procedure. The first two PCR rounds used multiplex TRBV1-TRBV30 forward primers with a Cbeta reverse primer, each for approximately 9 cycles. TCRdb reran the public reads through fastp at Q25 and MiXCR, keeping productive beta chains. Every entry covers one CDR3 protein and lists the most common genes and DNA from its rows. The sample records nearly 200,000 distinct CDR3 sequences, less than 75% of which are singletons. The ten largest clonotypes hold 6% to 8.5% of the sample.

Sample: peripheral blood. Receptors were obtained from a woman aged 60-70 years with primary liver carcinoma and hepatitis B virus infection.

This sequence joins TRBV4-2 and TRBJ2-1; 9 bases match TRBD2. V shed 5 bases and J 2 bases; nucleotides not matched to a gene: 13. This CDR3 spans 18 amino acids. Germline V gene sequence: CDR1 LGHNA, CDR2 YNFKEQ. This CDR3 reads CASSEGRSSGIPYNEQFF. The CDR3 DNA reads TGTGCCAGCAGCGAAGGCAGGTCTAGCGGGATTCCCTACAATGAGCAGTTCTTC.

This rearrangement joins TRBV12-5 to TRBJ1-5, with 7 bases that match TRBD1. The V gene end was trimmed by 0 bases and the J gene end by 6 bases; junction bases not matched to a gene: 8. This CDR3 region has 16 residues. Germline CDR1 and CDR2: LGHNT and FRNRAP. The CDR3: CASGLVAGGNCQPQHF. CDR3 nucleotide sequence: TGTGCTAGTGGTTTGGTGGCAGGGGGGAATTGTCAGCCCCAGCATTTT.

This clonotype was picked up many times. J is TRBJ1-2 and V is TRBV7-8, with 10 bases matching TRBD1. From germline, CDR1 is SGHVS and CDR2 FQNEAQ. The junction had 2 bases not matched to a gene; V was cut back by 5 bases and J by 2 bases. This CDR3 has 14 amino acids. The CDR3, as DNA: TGTGCCAGCAGCCCGGGACAGGGGAACTATGGCTACACCTTC. This sequence encodes CASSPGQGNYGYTF.

This clonotype was recorded at least ten times. This rearrangement joins TRBV12-3 or TRBV12-4 to TRBJ2-3; 7 bases are a match to TRBD1. The length of the CDR3 is 17 residues. The V segment lost 4 bases and the J segment 4 bases; nucleotides outside the gene matches: 14. CDR3 DNA: TGTGCCAGCAGTTCAACCGGTACCCCGCAGGGGGCAGATACGCAGTATTTT. This encodes CASSSTGTPQGADTQYF.

Comment on this clonotype: Its ends do not fully match the called genes, so a read error is possible. The chain uses TRBV28 and TRBJ2-2, with 9 bases identical to TRBD2. CDR3 size: 18 residues. Germline V gene data show CDR1 as MDHEN and CDR2 as SYDVKM. The CDR3 region is CASSSRTSETENTGELLF. The CDR3 nucleotides read TGTGCCAGCAGTTCCCGGACTAGCGAAACTGAGAACACCGGGGAGCTATTATTT.

Points on this clonotype: A single base separates this from a much larger clone, so it may be a read error. The chain combines TRBV6-1 with TRBJ2-3, with D hard to call. The CDR3 covers 15 residues. Trimming cost V 4 bases and J 0 bases, with 11 bases left between them. Germline loops: CDR1 MNHNS, CDR2 SASEGT. The CDR3 sequence: CASSVNTVSTDTQYF. CDR3 bases: TGTGCCAGCAGTGTCAACACCGTTAGCACAGATACGCAGTATTTT.

This clonotype was detected only once. This chain links TRBV7-9 with TRBJ2-1; 9 bases map to TRBD2. This CDR3 has 13 residues. After removal of 8 bases from V and 9 bases from J, the junction contained 8 bases not matched to a gene. Germline CDR1 and CDR2: SEHNR and FQNEAQ (reference sequence). The CDR3 sequence is CASGPAGGGEQFF. CDR3 in DNA: TGTGCCAGCGGCCCAGCGGGGGGAGGTGAGCAGTTCTTC.

This chain uses TRBV7-9 with TRBJ2-2; D possibly corresponds to TRBD1 (5 bases). V lost 5 bases and J 5 bases, leaving 18 bases between the germline ends. CDR3 length equals 16 residues. Germline V gene lookup returns CDR1 SEHNR and CDR2 FQNEAQ (reference sequence). The CDR3 DNA sequence: TGTGCCAGCAGCCCACCCCAGGGTTTGGAAACCGGGGAGCTGTTTTTT. It specifies CASSPPQGLETGELFF. The full variable domain, completed using reference TRBV7-9 and TRBJ2-2, is DTGVSQNPRHKITKRGQNVTFRCDPISEHNRLYWYRQTLGQGPEFLTYFQNEAQLEKSRLLSDRFSAERPKGSFSTLEIQRTEQGDSAMYLCASSPPQGLETGELFFGEGSRLTVL.

This clonotype was found a few times. This may arise from a read error, as a much more abundant clone is one base away. The chain employs TRBV4-1 and TRBJ2-1; 9 bases fit TRBD2. Germline assignment: CDR1 MGHRA and CDR2 YSYEKL. The CDR3 has 17 amino acids. This CDR3 is CTSSQRVPPAGGNEQFF. Written as DNA, the CDR3 is TGCACCAGCAGCCAACGAGTCCCCCCAGCGGGAGGCAATGAGCAGTTCTTC.

With respect to this clonotype: The junction and the germline gene differ at one end; a read error may be behind it. The chain uses TRBV11-1 and TRBJ2-3; D gene ambiguous. The V gene's germline CDR1 is SGHAT and CDR2 FQDESV (reference sequence). The CDR3 loop spans 14 amino acids. In DNA, the CDR3 is TGTGTCAGCAACTTAGGGCAGAGTACAGATACGCAGTATTTT. It codes for CVSNLGQSTDTQYF.

Notes on this clonotype: A read error may account for a junction end that differs from germline. The chain joins TRBV11-2 to TRBJ2-1; 12 nucleotides align to TRBD2. The CDR3 is 17 amino acids. Germline-derived CDR1 and CDR2 are SGHAT and FQNNGV. The CDR3 spells CASSFMTSGSSYDEQFF. Here the CDR3 DNA reads TGTGCCAGCAGCTTCATGACTAGCGGGAGCTCCTACGATGAGCAGTTCTTC. Full variable domain (missing parts from reference TRBV11-2 and TRBJ2-1): EAGVAQSPRYKIIEKRQSVAFWCNPISGHATLYWYQQILGQGPKLLIQFQNNGVVDDSQLPKDRFSAERLKGVDSTLKIQPAKLEDSAVYLCASSFMTSGSSYDEQFFGPGTRLTVL.

J is TRBJ1-4 and V is TRBV4-1; D unclear. Trimming took 9 bases from V and 5 from J, leaving 19 bases between them. Germline CDR1 is MGHRA and CDR2 is YSYEKL. This CDR3 is 15 amino acids long. CDR3 protein: CASNQDSTRNEKLFF. Here the CDR3 DNA reads TGCGCCAGTAACCAAGATAGCACCCGGAATGAAAAACTGTTTTTT.

Details on this clonotype: A read error may be the cause here, since a much bigger clone is one base away. This sequence joins TRBV7-8 and TRBJ2-7, with 8 bases that match TRBD2. Germline CDR1 is SGHVS and CDR2 is FQNEAQ. The CDR3 length is 15 residues. The DNA for the CDR3 is TGTGCCAGCAGCTTAAAGGCGGGAGGTTCCTACGAGCATTACTTC. The encoded protein is CASSLKAGGSYEHYF.

A word on this clonotype: A read error may explain this, as a much larger clone is one base away. V is TRBV5-4 and J is TRBJ2-3; 11 bases are shared with TRBD2. The CDR3 is made up of 15 amino acids. CDR1 and CDR2 (germline): SGHNT, YYREEE (reference sequence). The CDR3 bases are TGTGCCAACAGCCGCTCTAGCGGGAGGACAGATACGCAGTATTTT. This codes for CANSRSSGRTDTQYF.

In the case of this clonotype: A read error may explain this, as a much larger clone is one base away. This chain connects TRBV12-3 or TRBV12-4 to TRBJ2-7, with D unresolved. The CDR3 loop spans 13 amino acids. Trimming left V 2 bases short and J 3 bases short, with 8 bases between. CDR3 in DNA: TGTGCCAGCAGTTTACCCACCGGCTACGAGCAGTACTTC. Translation: CASSLPTGYEQYF.

There are a few counts of this clonotype. Relative to the germline gene, one junction end is altered; a read error may explain this. The chain uses TRBV4-1 and TRBJ2-1, with D perhaps being TRBD1 or TRBD2 (5 bases each). This CDR3 spans 13 amino acids. Germline lookup yields CDR1 MGHRA and CDR2 YSYEKL. In DNA form, the CDR3 reads TGCGCCAGCAGACAACCCGGGGCTAATGAGCTGTTCTTC. Its protein is CASRQPGANELFF.

Concerning this clonotype: Germline is not matched at one junction end, which may reflect a read error. This rearrangement joins TRBV11-2 to TRBJ2-5; 7 bases are shared with TRBD2. Looked up from germline, CDR1 is SGHAT and CDR2 is FQNNGV. The CDR3 totals 14 residues. This chain's CDR3 is CANSYAGTTETQYF. CDR3 DNA: TGTGCCAACAGCTACGCCGGGACTACTGAGACCCAGTACTTC.

This clonotype occurred a few times. Written as DNA, the CDR3 is TGTGCCATTCAGGGACTAGCGGGAAGATATGAGCAGTTCTTC. It specifies CAIQGLAGRYEQFF. The rearrangement links TRBV6-1 to TRBJ2-1, with 13 positions matching TRBD2. CDR1 and CDR2 (germline): MNHNS, SASEGT. There are 14 residues in the CDR3. With V trimmed by 10 bases and J by 8 bases, 8 bases remained unmatched.

The chain has TRBV28 and TRBJ2-1; D uncertain. Germline V lookup: CDR1 MDHEN, CDR2 SYDVKM. The CDR3 runs 14 residues. The ends were cut back, 3 bases at V and 4 bases at J, with 10 bases in the middle. The CDR3 spells CASSLLQEYNEQFF. The CDR3 DNA sequence: TGTGCCAGCAGTTTGTTACAAGAGTACAATGAGCAGTTCTTC. Variable domain in full (rest from reference TRBV28 and TRBJ2-1): DVKVTQSSRYLVKRTGEKVFLECVQDMDHENMFWYRQDPGLGLRLIYFSYDVKMKEKGDIPEGYSVSREKKERFSLILESASTNQTSMYLCASSLLQEYNEQFFGPGTRLTVL.

Comments on this clonotype: This could be a read error, since a much larger clone is one nucleotide away. In this CDR3 the conserved last residue, phenylalanine or tryptophan, is missing, so a read error is likely. The rearrangement joins TRBV5-4 to TRBJ2-5; 9 bases match TRBD1. After removal of 3 bases from V and 5 bases from J, the junction contained 8 bases not matched to a gene. This CDR3 has 15 residues. CDR1 is SGHNT, CDR2 YYREEE, per germline (reference sequence). CDR3 sequence (DNA): TGTGCCAGCAGCTCGGCGTTCGACAGGGGGGAGACCCAGTACATC. Amino acid sequence: CASSSAFDRGETQYI.